Presented here are 32 T cell receptor beta chains from one specimen sequenced in a study of OX40 agonist ivuxolimab in advanced cancers. Here immunoSEQ multiplex PCR was the method, and the copy in TCRdb shows in-frame clones only, minus some. The table lists about 43,000 clones, about 90% of them singletons. The source material was CD4+ or CD8+ T cells sorted from blood, sampled in a trial of the OX40 agonist ivuxolimab. The source is an adult with an advanced solid tumor such as melanoma, head and neck, liver or kidney cancer.

The rearrangement links TRBV5-6 to TRBJ1-1; TRBD1 matches 7 bases. Trimming cost V 4 bases and J 0 bases; bases outside gene matches: 6. This CDR3 contains 15 residues. CDR1 SGHDT and CDR2 YYEEEE come from the germline V gene. The CDR3: CASSAATGVNTEAFF. The CDR3 bases are TGTGCCAGCAGCGCAGCTACAGGGGTGAACACTGAAGCTTTCTTT.

The V call is TRBV9, the J call TRBJ2-1; possible D gene TRBD2, 7 bases. Germline lookup yields CDR1 SGDLS and CDR2 YYNGEE. CDR3 size: 15 residues. Trimming shortened V by 2 bases and J by 4 bases, and 13 bases separated the two germline ends. CDR3 DNA sequence: TGTGCCAGCAGCGTCTCGGGGGGCTTATACAATGAGCAGTTCTTC. As protein: CASSVSGGLYNEQFF.

V gene TRBV2 combines with J gene TRBJ2-7; D unresolved. Trimming took 4 bases from V and 4 from J, leaving 11 bases between them. The CDR3 contains 13 residues. CDR1 and CDR2 (germline): SNHLY, FYNNEI. The CDR3 loop reads CASSVTATYEQYV. The DNA of the CDR3 is TGTGCCAGCAGTGTAACCGCTACTTACGAGCAGTACGTC.

This clone was counted a single time. The CDR3 region is CASSLPGQPQHF. The CDR3 DNA follows: TGTGCCAGCAGCTTGCCGGGTCAGCCCCAGCATTTT. V gene TRBV7-8 combines with J gene TRBJ1-5; D is unclear. V was clipped by 3 bases and J by 6 bases, with 6 bases between them. This CDR3 spans 12 amino acids. Looked up from germline, CDR1 is SGHVS and CDR2 is FQNEAQ.

The chain carries TRBV10-3 and TRBJ2-7; 9 bases match TRBD1. Germline V CDR1 and CDR2: ENHRY, SYGVKD. V dropped 0 bases and J dropped 3; count of bases not matched to a gene: 3. This CDR3 spans 15 amino acids. Written as DNA, the CDR3 is TGTGCCATCAGTGAGTCCGGACAGGGGAACTACGAGCAGTACGTC. This gives the protein CAISESGQGNYEQYV.

The chain combines TRBV27 with TRBJ1-1; the D gene is possibly TRBD1 (5 bases). Trimming took 4 bases from V and 5 from J, leaving 17 bases between them. The germline gives CDR1 MNHEY, CDR2 SMNVEV (reference sequence). CDR3 length: 15 amino acids. DNA for the CDR3: TGTGCCAGCAGTTCCCCCTGGGGGGGAAGGACTGAAGCTTTCTTT. Translation: CASSSPWGGRTEAFF.

CDR3 in DNA: TGTGCCAGCAGTTCCCGGGGGGACGAGCAGTACTTC. Translating it yields CASSSRGDEQYF. The rearrangement joins TRBV6-6 to TRBJ2-7, with 7 nucleotides matching TRBD2. V was clipped by 4 bases and J by 5 bases; unmatched bases: 2. Per germline, CDR1 MNHNY and CDR2 SVGAGI (reference sequence). CDR3 length: 12 residues.

The chain is built from TRBV27 and TRBJ2-1, with D possibly matching TRBD1 (6 bases). This CDR3 region has 16 residues. Germline V CDR1 and CDR2: MNHEY, SMNVEV (reference sequence). Trimming left V 5 bases short and J 0 bases short, with 14 bases between. The CDR3: CASSILRGISYNEQFF. The DNA of the CDR3 is TGTGCCAGCAGTATTCTCAGGGGAATCTCCTACAATGAGCAGTTCTTC.

This clone was seen more than once but under ten times. The chain joins TRBV16 to TRBJ1-5; D not resolved. CDR1 is KGHSY, CDR2 FQNENV, per germline. The CDR3 consists of 17 residues. V was shortened by 1 base and J by 0 bases, with 13 bases between the two germline ends. CDR3 in amino acids: CASSQYRPIYSNQPQHF. CDR3 coding DNA: TGTGCCAGCAGCCAATATCGGCCGATCTATAGCAATCAGCCCCAGCATTTT. Looking up the rest from reference TRBV16 and TRBJ1-5 gives the full variable domain: GEEVAQTPKHLVRGEGQKAKLYCAPIKGHSYVFWYQQVLKNEFKFLISFQNENVFDETGMPKERFSAKCLPNSPCSLEIQATKLEDSAVYFCASSQYRPIYSNQPQHFGDGTRLSIL.

Regarding this clone: This CDR3 is also generated by other DNA sequences in the sample. V gene TRBV6-1 combines with J gene TRBJ2-7, with a weak D call TRBD1 (6 bases). Germline V gene data show CDR1 as MNHNS and CDR2 as SASEGT. The CDR3 extends over 12 amino acids. Between the trimmed V and J ends, which lost 6 bases and 4 bases, there was a span of 10 bases. The CDR3, as DNA: TGTGCCAGCAGCCTAACAGGGTACGAGCAGTACGTC. The encoded protein is CASSLTGYEQYV.

The chain uses TRBV30 and TRBJ1-5, with a tentative D call TRBD1 (6 bases). The germline gives CDR1 GTSNPN, CDR2 SVGIG (reference sequence). The CDR3 runs 15 residues. Between the trimmed V and J ends, which lost 1 base and 1 base, there was a span of 11 bases. CDR3 sequence (DNA): TGTGCCTGGAGTGCACAGGGAGGGAGCAATCAGCCCCAGCATTTT. It yields the protein CAWSAQGGSNQPQHF.

The chain couples TRBV4-1 to TRBJ2-2; D not resolved. Germline assignment: CDR1 MGHRA and CDR2 YSYEKL. The CDR3 covers 15 residues. Trimming removed 4 bases from V and 1 base from J, with 10 bases in between. As DNA, the CDR3 is TGCGCCAGCAGCCCCAGCGCGGTGAACACCGGGGAGCTGTTTTTT. Translation: CASSPSAVNTGELFF.

This clone was observed a single time. The chain combines TRBV7-9 with TRBJ2-2; perhaps TRBD2 as D (6 bases). CDR1 and CDR2 (germline): SEHNR, FQNEAQ (reference sequence). This CDR3 comprises 15 residues. Trimming took 4 bases from V and 3 from J, leaving 12 bases between them. CDR3 bases: TGTGCCAGCAGCTCGCCTAGCGAATACACCGGGGAGCTGTTTTTT. Amino acid sequence: CASSSPSEYTGELFF. The whole variable domain, remainder taken from reference TRBV7-9 and TRBJ2-2, is DTGVSQNPRHKITKRGQNVTFRCDPISEHNRLYWYRQTLGQGPEFLTYFQNEAQLEKSRLLSDRFSAERPKGSFSTLEIQRTEQGDSAMYLCASSSPSEYTGELFFGEGSRLTVL.

The chain employs TRBV5-1 and TRBJ2-5, with a tentative D call TRBD2 (7 bases). The CDR3 spans 14 residues. The germline gives CDR1 SGHRS, CDR2 YFSETQ. V shed 6 bases and J shed 5 bases, with 17 bases lying between them. The chain's CDR3 is CASTETGLVETQYF. The CDR3 nucleotides read TGCGCCAGCACCGAGACAGGACTAGTGGAGACCCAGTACTTC.

This chain joins TRBV13 and TRBJ2-7; 14 bases are shared with TRBD2. V trimming: 5 bases; J trimming: 9 bases; junction bases outside the gene matches: 9. Germline CDR1 reads PRHDT; CDR2 reads FYEKMQ (reference sequence). CDR3 length equals 15 residues. The CDR3 loop reads CASSQTSGGVFRQYV. The CDR3 DNA is TGTGCCAGCAGCCAGACTAGCGGGGGGGTTTTTCGGCAGTACGTC.

The chain couples TRBV11-2 to TRBJ2-1, with D perhaps matching TRBD1 (5 bases). The ends were cut back, 5 bases at V and 0 bases at J, with 20 bases in the middle. The CDR3 has 18 amino acids. Germline values: CDR1 SGHAT, CDR2 FQNNGV. DNA for the CDR3: TGTGCCAGCAGCCCCCAGGACCACACCAGGGCCTCCTACAATGAGCAGTTCTTC. It is translated as CASSPQDHTRASYNEQFF.

The rearrangement uses TRBV5-8 and TRBJ2-7; 7 positions match TRBD1. The germline V gene encodes CDR1 SGHTS and CDR2 YDEGEE. V lost 4 bases to trimming and J lost 3 bases; unmatched junction nucleotides: 10. CDR3 length: 15 amino acids. The CDR3 sequence: CASSVSGTARYEQYV. CDR3 DNA: TGTGCCAGCAGCGTTTCCGGGACAGCCCGCTACGAGCAGTACGTC.

This rearrangement joins TRBV6-6 to TRBJ2-3; 7 bases are shared with TRBD1. V lost 2 bases to trimming and J lost 0 bases; unmatched junction nucleotides: 5. The CDR3 loop spans 16 amino acids. CDR1 and CDR2 from the germline V gene are MNHNY and SVGAGI (reference sequence). CDR3 loop: CASSYDRATSTDTQYF. The CDR3 DNA sequence: TGTGCCAGCAGTTACGACAGGGCAACTAGCACAGATACGCAGTATTTT.

The V call is TRBV7-9, the J call TRBJ2-2; 8 bases line up with TRBD1. Trimming took 1 base from V and 0 from J; bases not matched to a gene: 10. CDR1 and CDR2 (germline): SEHNR, FQNEAQ (reference sequence). The CDR3 length is 19 residues. CDR3 bases: TGTGCCAGCAGCTTAGTTCAGGGGGCTCCCACCGCGAACACCGGGGAGCTGTTTTTT. This sequence encodes CASSLVQGAPTANTGELFF. Complete variable domain (other parts from reference TRBV7-9 and TRBJ2-2): DTGVSQNPRHKITKRGQNVTFRCDPISEHNRLYWYRQTLGQGPEFLTYFQNEAQLEKSRLLSDRFSAERPKGSFSTLEIQRTEQGDSAMYLCASSLVQGAPTANTGELFFGEGSRLTVL.

The chain uses TRBV6-5 and TRBJ1-2; TRBD1 matches 7 bases. Germline trimming cut 0 bases from V and 3 bases from J; bases unmatched to any gene: 7. CDR1 is MNHEY, CDR2 SVGAGI, per germline. The CDR3 runs to 16 residues. Here the CDR3 reads CASSYSPYRGDYGYTF. CDR3 nucleotides: TGTGCCAGCAGTTACTCGCCCTACAGGGGCGACTATGGCTACACCTTC.

CDR3 nucleotides: TGTGCCAGTAGTAGAGGGTCGGGCACAGATACGCAGTATTTT. Residues: CASSRGSGTDTQYF. This chain connects TRBV19 to TRBJ2-3, with D tentatively TRBD2 (5 bases). CDR1 LNHDA and CDR2 SQIVND come from the germline V gene (reference sequence). The V and J ends lost 4 bases and 1 base respectively, with 9 bases between them. CDR3 length equals 14 residues.

The V and J genes are TRBV29-1 and TRBJ1-4; no firm D call. Trimming left V 5 bases short and J 8 bases short, with 12 bases between. CDR1 SQVTM and CDR2 ANQGSEA come from the germline V gene. The CDR3 spans 12 residues. The CDR3 here is CSVRTPGEKLFF. The CDR3 DNA sequence: TGCAGCGTTAGAACCCCGGGGGAAAAACTGTTTTTT.

The rearrangement joins TRBV5-8 to TRBJ1-4; no firm D call. Germline lookup yields CDR1 SGHTS and CDR2 YDEGEE. Trimming took 0 bases from V and 8 from J, leaving 14 bases between them. This CDR3 region has 15 residues. The CDR3 is CASSLGVLFKEKLFF. The CDR3 DNA sequence: TGTGCCAGCAGCTTGGGGGTCCTGTTTAAGGAAAAACTGTTTTTT.

This sequence joins TRBV19 and TRBJ1-4; D is unresolved. V was clipped by 5 bases and J by 8 bases, with 6 bases between them. The CDR3 has 11 amino acids. Germline V gives CDR1 LNHDA, CDR2 SQIVND (reference sequence). The CDR3: CASSEVEKLFF. CDR3 in DNA: TGTGCCAGTAGTGAAGTAGAAAAACTGTTTTTT. Based on the CDR3 plus reference TRBV19 and TRBJ1-4, the full variable domain is DGGITQSPKYLFRKEGQNVTLSCEQNLNHDAMYWYRQDPGQGLRLIYYSQIVNDFQKGDIAEGYSVSREKKESFPLTVTSAQKNPTAFYLCASSEVEKLFFGSGTQLSVL.

This rearrangement joins TRBV5-6 to TRBJ2-5; 9 nucleotides agree with TRBD1. The CDR3 length is 15 residues. Germline CDR1 SGHDT, CDR2 YYEEEE. The J segment lost 11 bases and the V segment lost 4 bases, leaving 15 bases of the junction unmatched. CDR3 bases: TGTGCCAGCAGCCTCGGACAGGGGCCGCTGAGGGAGCAGTACTTC. As protein: CASSLGQGPLREQYF. Using reference TRBV5-6 and TRBJ2-5 for the parts outside the CDR3, the full variable domain is DAGVTQSPTHLIKTRGQQVTLRCSPKSGHDTVSWYQQALGQGPQFIFQYYEEEERQRGNFPDRFSGHQFPNYSSELNVNALLLGDSALYLCASSLGQGPLREQYFGPGTRLLVL.

In this sample, this clone turned up once. The gene calls are TRBV6-5 and TRBJ2-3; a possible D gene is TRBD1 (6 bases). Trimming cost V 3 bases and J 6 bases, with 16 bases left between them. This CDR3 is 15 amino acids long. CDR1 is MNHEY and CDR2 is SVGAGI in the germline V gene. The CDR3 spells CASSYYRESSDTQYF. In nucleotides, the CDR3 is TGTGCCAGCAGTTATTACAGGGAAAGCAGTGATACGCAGTATTTT.

This clone was found once. The chain couples TRBV6-5 to TRBJ2-3; D not resolved. V was clipped by 5 bases and J by 4 bases, with 10 bases between them. CDR3 length: 13 residues. Germline V gene data show CDR1 as MNHEY and CDR2 as SVGAGI. CDR3 protein: CASSTEGADTQYF. The CDR3 bases are TGTGCCAGCAGTACCGAAGGCGCAGATACGCAGTATTTT.

This sequence joins TRBV27 and TRBJ2-2, with D possibly being TRBD1 (5 bases). Trimming took 5 bases from V and 4 from J, leaving 5 bases between them. CDR3 length equals 12 residues. Germline V lookup: CDR1 MNHEY, CDR2 SMNVEV (reference sequence). CDR3 nucleotide sequence: TGTGCCAGCAGTCAGGGCACCGGGGAGCTGTTTTTT. It is translated as CASSQGTGELFF.

This clone was found once. The CDR3: CASTSNFSYEQYV. The CDR3 DNA follows: TGTGCCAGCACGAGTAATTTTTCCTACGAGCAGTACGTC. The rearrangement uses TRBV2 and TRBJ2-7; D is uncertain. CDR1 is SNHLY, CDR2 FYNNEI, per germline. With 7 bases removed from V and 1 base from J, the gap between germline ends came to 11 bases. The CDR3 loop spans 13 amino acids.

This chain uses TRBV4-2 with TRBJ2-5; 8 bases are a match to TRBD2. The V and J ends lost 4 bases and 2 bases, in that order; junction bases with no gene match: 3. Germline-derived CDR1 and CDR2 are LGHNA and YNFKEQ. The CDR3 totals 14 residues. CDR3 region: CASSLAGFQETQYF. The CDR3 bases are TGTGCCAGCAGCCTAGCGGGGTTTCAAGAGACCCAGTACTTC.

This clone has a single count. This chain uses TRBV7-8 with TRBJ2-2, with 8 nucleotides matching TRBD2. From germline, CDR1 is SGHVS and CDR2 FQNEAQ. This CDR3 has 17 amino acids. V was clipped by 3 bases and J by 7 bases; unmatched bases: 13. CDR3 DNA sequence: TGTGCCAGCAGCTTTTCGCCCGGGGCTAGCGGGTACGGGGAGCTGTTTTTT. Translating it yields CASSFSPGASGYGELFF.

The chain recombines TRBV11-1 with TRBJ1-6; the D gene is possibly TRBD1 (5 bases). The CDR3 consists of 13 residues. Looked up from germline, CDR1 is SGHAT and CDR2 is FQDESV (reference sequence). V lost 3 bases, J lost 9 bases, and 9 bases lay in between. This CDR3 reads CASSFTGGSPLHF. The CDR3 DNA reads TGTGCCAGCAGCTTTACAGGCGGTTCACCCCTCCACTTT.